Listed below are T cell receptor beta chains from one sample, sequenced in a study of blood T cell repertoires in COVID-19. Profiling relied on immunoSEQ multiplex PCR, and the TCRdb table lists in-frame clones only, not all of them. The table lists 90,000 to 120,000 clones, 70% to 90% of them singletons. The source material was peripheral blood. Receptors originate from a man aged 35 to 55 with active or convalescent COVID-19. Each CDR3 is given with its conserved first and last residue. Each record gives: clone size, V gene, J gene, D gene, CDR3 DNA, CDR3 protein. The D gene is left open where the match is weak. Not all rows give a size; the values are once, few, many and, for expanded clones, a class.

>NA|TRBV5-6|TRBJ1-2|NA
TGTGCCAGCAGCTCCCAGGCGGGGTTGGAAGGGGGCTACACCTTC
CASSSQAGLEGGYTF
>NA|TRBV28|TRBJ1-1|TRBD1
TGTGCCAGCAGTCCGGGACAGGGTGGCACTGAAGCTTTCTTT
CASSPGQGGTEAFF
>NA|TRBV3-1/TRBV3-2|TRBJ2-3|TRBD2
TGTGCCAGCAGCCCGGCCCTAGCGGGACTAGGGGCAGATACGCAGTATTTT
CASSPALAGLGADTQYF
>NA|TRBV30|TRBJ2-7|TRBD1
TGTGCCTGGGCCCACAGGGGCAATCCCACCTACGAGCAGTACTTC
CAWAHRGNPTYEQYF
>NA|TRBV18|TRBJ2-3|TRBD1
TGTGCCAGCTCACCATGGGACAGTAGCGCAGATACGCAGTATTTT
CASSPWDSSADTQYF
>NA|TRBV6-1|TRBJ1-2|NA
TGTGCCAGCAGTGAACAGGGCGTCGGAGGCTACACCTTC
CASSEQGVGGYTF
>NA|TRBV28|TRBJ2-2|NA
TGTGCCAGCAGTGCGACAGGACAGACGAACACCGGGGAGCTGTTTTTT
CASSATGQTNTGELFF
>NA|TRBV18|TRBJ2-4|TRBD2
TGTGCCAGCTCCCAACCGGGACTAGCGGGAGCGGTAGCCAAAAACATTCAGTACTTC
CASSQPGLAGAVAKNIQYF
>NA|TRBV28|TRBJ1-1|NA
TGTGCCAGCAGTTCAGGGATCGCTGAAGCTTTCTTT
CASSSGIAEAFF
>once|TRBV27|TRBJ1-1|NA
TGTGCCAGCGGTACCGACATGGGTGAAGCTTTCTTT
CASGTDMGEAFF
>NA|TRBV19|TRBJ2-5|NA
TGTGCCAGTACTCAAGTTCAGGGGGGAGAGACCCAGTACTTC
CASTQVQGGETQYF
>NA|TRBV7-3|TRBJ2-1|NA
TGTGCCAGCAGCACAGGGAATCCGTTTCTTGCTCAGGGCGATGAGCAGTTCTTC
CASSTGNPFLAQGDEQFF
>NA|TRBV5-4|TRBJ2-1|TRBD2
TGTGCCAGCACCCTTGCCGGGGGGGGCTACAATGAGCAGTTCTTC
CASTLAGGGYNEQFF
>NA|TRBV18|TRBJ1-4|NA
TGTGCCAGCTCACCGACCCACGAGGGCGAAAAACTGTTTTTT
CASSPTHEGEKLFF
>NA|TRBV10-2|TRBJ1-5|TRBD1
TGCGCCAGCCGGACAGGAATCAGCAATCAGCCCCAGCATTTT
CASRTGISNQPQHF
>NA|TRBV18|TRBJ1-1|NA
TGTGCCAGCTCACCAAATGGGGCAGACACTGAAGCTTTCTTT
CASSPNGADTEAFF
>NA|TRBV27|TRBJ2-1|NA
TGTGCCAGCAGTCCTCGCAGGGGATACAATGAGCAGTTCTTC
CASSPRRGYNEQFF
>NA|TRBV18|TRBJ1-3|NA
TGTGCCAGCTCACCAAACACAGCAGACTCTGGAAACACCATATATTTT
CASSPNTADSGNTIYF
>NA|TRBV5-5|TRBJ1-6|NA
TGTGCCAGCAGCTTGGCCGGGGGACGCGATTCACCCCTCCACTTT
CASSLAGGRDSPLHF
>once|TRBV5-6|TRBJ1-4|NA
TGTGCCAGCAGCTCGGATCGGGAGGGCGGGGGTGAAAAACTGTTTTTT
CASSSDREGGGEKLFF
>NA|TRBV7-2|TRBJ2-3|NA
TGTGCCAGCAGCTTGGTGGGGCGGCCTAGCACAGATACGCAGTATTTT
CASSLVGRPSTDTQYF
>NA|TRBV9|TRBJ1-1|NA
TGTGCCAGCAGCGTAGGAGGGAGTATCGCTGAAGCTTTCTTT
CASSVGGSIAEAFF
>NA|TRBV28|TRBJ1-1|NA
TGTGCCAGCAGTTGGGGGGGGCGAGTTACTGAAGCTTTCTTT
CASSWGGRVTEAFF
>NA|TRBV27|TRBJ2-3|NA
TGTGCCAGCAGTTTATTAGTGATGCCAGATACGCAGTATTTT
CASSLLVMPDTQYF
>NA|TRBV28|TRBJ1-5|NA
TGTGCCAGCAGTCAGGGGCGGCGGCTCCCAAGGAGGCCCCAGCATTTT
CASSQGRRLPRRPQHF
>NA|TRBV10-1|TRBJ2-1|TRBD2
TGCGCCAGCACGGGGACTAGCGGCCTCGGCTCCTACAATGAGCAGTTCTTC
CASTGTSGLGSYNEQFF
>few|TRBV7-3|TRBJ1-2|NA
TGTGCCAGCAGCTTAACCGGAGGGAGAAACTATGGCTACACCTTC
CASSLTGGRNYGYTF
>NA|TRBV4-2|TRBJ1-1|NA
TGTGCCAGCAGCCAGGGGACCTTACAGGGGAACACTGAAGCTTTCTTT
CASSQGTLQGNTEAFF
>NA|TRBV27|TRBJ2-7|TRBD2
TGTGCCAGCAGTTTACTAGCGGGATTCTACGAGCAGTACTTC
CASSLLAGFYEQYF
>NA|TRBV19|TRBJ1-2|NA
TGTGCGAGTAGCCCCCAGGGTAACTATGGCTACACCTTC
CASSPQGNYGYTF
>NA|TRBV11-3|TRBJ1-1|NA
TGTGCCAGCAGCTCCAGGGAGAACACTGAAGCTTTCTTT
CASSSRENTEAFF
>once|TRBV4-2|TRBJ2-1|TRBD1
TGTGCCAGCAGCCCGGGACAGGGGATAGGTGAGCAGTTCTTC
CASSPGQGIGEQFF
>NA|TRBV7-3|TRBJ2-1|NA
TGTGCCAGCAGCTTCCAGGGAGGCCCCTACAATGAGCAGTTCTTC
CASSFQGGPYNEQFF
>NA|TRBV28|TRBJ2-3|TRBD1
TGTGCCAGCAGTTTCGGGGTAGGACAGGCAGATACGCAGTATTTT
CASSFGVGQADTQYF
>NA|TRBV7-2|TRBJ1-1|TRBD1
TGTGCCAGCAGCCAAGGACAGGGCCGTCCGAACACTGAAGCTTTCTTT
CASSQGQGRPNTEAFF
>NA|TRBV5-6|TRBJ2-7|NA
TGTGCCAGCAGCTTGGCCGGCGACACAAGCAGGCAGTACTTC
CASSLAGDTSRQYF
>NA|TRBV28|TRBJ1-1|TRBD1
TGTGCCACCACCCCCTGGACAGGAACGAACACTGAAGCTTTCTTT
CATTPWTGTNTEAFF
>NA|TRBV6-5|TRBJ2-7|TRBD1
TGTGCCAGCAGTTACTCCGGGACAGGGGAATACGAGCAGTACTTC
CASSYSGTGEYEQYF
>few|TRBV11-2|TRBJ2-7|TRBD1
TGTGCCAGCAGCCGAAACCGGGACAGGGTCCACGAGCAGTACTTC
CASSRNRDRVHEQYF
>NA|TRBV19|TRBJ1-2|NA
TGTGCCAGTAGTGGGGACATCCTCAACTATGGCTACACCTTC
CASSGDILNYGYTF